This TCR beta chain was documented in a study of blood T cell repertoires in COVID-19. Assay used: immunoSEQ multiplex PCR; TCRdb lists only in-frame clones, some missing. This sample has about 76,000 clones, with roughly 80% found just once. Between the trimmed V and J ends, which lost 0 bases and 1 base, there was a span of 13 bases. The germline CDR1 and CDR2 sequences are SGHTS and YDEGEE. The CDR3 is made up of 16 amino acids. This receptor was obtained from a woman aged 60 to 75 with acute or convalescent COVID-19. The chain has TRBV5-8 and TRBJ1-1; possibly TRBD1 for D (5 bases). Sequencing used peripheral blood. CDR3 loop: CASSLDTGGTNTEAFF. CDR3 DNA: TGTGCCAGCAGCTTGGACACCGGGGGTACGAACACTGAAGCTTTCTTT.